Listed below are T cell receptor beta chains from one sample, sequenced in a study of T-cell reconstitution after alpha-beta-depleted transplantation in children. Via MiXCR, TCRdb re-called the PCR reads, giving one row per CDR3 protein. The sample gives about 97,000 distinct CDR3 sequences, approximately 6% of which show up once; about 6% is in the top ten. Sequencing was performed on PBMCs, mostly from graft donor cells, taken 60 days after TCRalphabeta/CD19-depleted stem cell transplant. These receptors all stem from a female patient aged 2-9 years who had a stem cell transplant for Fanconi anemia, so the T cells may come from the graft donor. The CDR3 runs from the conserved cysteine through the conserved F or W. Each record gives: J gene, clone size, D gene, V gene, CDR3 protein, CDR3 DNA. D genes are given only for firm matches. Clone size is given for some rows only: seen once, a few or many times, or a class if the clone is expanded.

TRBJ2-3 | many | NA | TRBV7-9 | CASSSLAETTDTQYF | TGTGCCAGCAGCTCATTAGCGGAAACCACAGATACGCAGTATTTT
TRBJ2-5 | few | NA | TRBV12-3/TRBV12-4 | CASSFSPVGVTVETQYF | TGTGCCAGCAGTTTTTCCCCTGTGGGAGTAACAGTAGAGACCCAGTACTTC
TRBJ2-1 | few | TRBD2 | TRBV30 | CAWSVPLKLAGVPFGEQFF | TGTGCCTGGAGTGTACCCCTCAAACTAGCGGGGGTTCCTTTCGGGGAGCAGTTCTTC
TRBJ2-3 | many | TRBD1 | TRBV28 | CASTPPTGGTDTQYF | TGTGCCAGCACCCCCCCCACAGGGGGCACAGATACGCAGTATTTT
TRBJ2-1 | many | NA | TRBV27 | CASSPSGAASNWYNEQFF | TGTGCCAGCAGTCCCTCTGGGGCCGCGTCTAATTGGTACAATGAGCAGTTCTTC
TRBJ2-7 | many | NA | TRBV20-1 | CSAVQGGWYEQYF | TGCAGTGCGGTCCAGGGCGGGTGGTACGAGCAGTACTTC
TRBJ2-7 | NA | NA | TRBV14 | CASSQGQSVYEQYF | TGTGCCAGCAGCCAAGGACAGAGTGTTTACGAGCAGTACTTC
TRBJ2-5 | NA | NA | TRBV5-4 | CASSLGLGLTETQYF | TGTGCCAGCAGCTTGGGGCTCGGACTTACCGAGACCCAGTACTTC
TRBJ1-3 | few | NA | TRBV5-1 | CASRPESSGNTIYF | TGCGCCAGCAGACCCGAGAGCTCTGGAAACACCATATATTTT
TRBJ2-3 | many | TRBD1 | TRBV15 | CATSRGPRDRSGPDTQYF | TGTGCCACCAGCAGAGGTCCCCGGGACAGGTCTGGGCCAGATACGCAGTATTTT
TRBJ2-7 | few | TRBD2 | TRBV3-1 | CASSRVTSGRANEQYF | TGTGCCAGCAGCCGAGTGACTAGCGGGAGGGCCAACGAGCAGTACTTC
TRBJ2-7 | many | TRBD2 | TRBV4-2 | CASSQGLAGGYEQYF | TGTGCCAGCAGCCAAGGACTAGCGGGGGGCTACGAGCAGTACTTC
TRBJ1-1 | few | NA | TRBV6-5 | CASSSTGSKAFF | TGTGCCAGCAGTTCCACAGGGAGTAAAGCTTTCTTT
TRBJ2-1 | many | NA | TRBV5-1 | CASSLTLASLDEQFF | TGCGCCAGCAGCTTAACCCTAGCGTCGCTCGATGAGCAGTTCTTC
TRBJ2-7 | many | TRBD2 | TRBV12-3/TRBV12-4 | CASSLRREYEQYF | TGTGCCAGCAGTTTACGGCGGGAGTACGAGCAGTACTTC
TRBJ2-3 | many | TRBD2 | TRBV5-1 | CASSLGIAGVDFTDTQYF | TGCGCCAGCAGCCTAGGGATAGCGGGGGTCGACTTCACAGATACGCAGTATTTT
TRBJ2-7 | many | TRBD1 | TRBV9 | CASSASGTGGYEQYF | TGTGCCAGCAGCGCCTCCGGGACAGGGGGCTACGAGCAGTACTTC
TRBJ2-7 | many | NA | TRBV28 | CASSLDRNPIYEQYF | TGTGCCAGCAGTTTAGACAGGAACCCTATCTACGAGCAGTACTTC
TRBJ2-5 | many | NA | TRBV28 | CASTYQETQYF | TGTGCCAGCACCTACCAAGAGACCCAGTACTTC
TRBJ2-5 | many | NA | TRBV18 | CASSPNWQETQYF | TGTGCCAGCTCACCAAACTGGCAAGAGACCCAGTACTTC
TRBJ2-5 | NA | TRBD2 | TRBV15 | CATRGAGGLEDRETQYF | TGTGCCACCAGGGGAGCGGGGGGGCTCGAGGATCGAGAGACCCAGTACTTC
TRBJ2-7 | NA | TRBD1 | TRBV5-1 | CASSFGQGGYEQYF | TGCGCCAGCAGCTTCGGACAGGGGGGCTACGAGCAGTACTTC
TRBJ2-7 | many | TRBD2 | TRBV12-3/TRBV12-4 | CASNPGGFYEQYF | TGTGCCAGCAATCCGGGAGGATTCTACGAGCAGTACTTC
TRBJ2-3 | many | NA | TRBV6-2/TRBV6-3 | CASRAFGGVDPIF | TGTGCCAGCAGGGCTTTCGGCGGGGTAGACCCTATTTTT
TRBJ1-6 | few | TRBD1 | TRBV6-5 | CASSYPTGGKVNSPLHF | TGTGCCAGCAGTTACCCGACAGGGGGCAAAGTGAATTCACCCCTCCACTTT
TRBJ1-5 | NA | NA | TRBV2 | CASSEGYNQPQHF | TGTGCCAGCAGTGAAGGTTACAATCAGCCCCAGCATTTT
TRBJ2-6 | few | TRBD2 | TRBV7-6 | CASSYSGGVGSGANVLTF | TGTGCCAGCAGCTACAGCGGGGGGGTGGGCTCTGGGGCCAACGTCCTGACTTTC
TRBJ2-1 | many | TRBD2 | TRBV18 | CASSLLLPYQREGSYNEQFF | TGTGCCAGCTCACTCCTATTGCCGTACCAGCGGGAGGGCTCCTACAATGAGCAGTTCTTC
TRBJ2-1 | NA | NA | TRBV7-3 | CASSLGGGFYNEQFF | TGTGCCAGCAGCTTAGGGGGGGGCTTTTACAATGAGCAGTTCTTC
TRBJ1-3 | many | NA | TRBV7-6 | CASSSGTSSGNTIYF | TGTGCCAGCAGTTCCGGGACAAGCTCTGGAAACACCATATATTTT
TRBJ1-1 | many | TRBD1 | TRBV18 | CASSPLGQGGTEAFF | TGTGCCAGCTCACCCTTGGGACAGGGGGGCACTGAAGCTTTCTTT
TRBJ2-6 | many | NA | TRBV20-1 | CSAGKGRDSGANVLTF | TGCAGTGCCGGCAAGGGACGGGACTCTGGGGCCAACGTCCTGACTTTC
TRBJ1-1 | NA | NA | TRBV7-9 | CASSSLRGGTEAFF | TGTGCCAGCAGCTCGCTAAGGGGGGGCACTGAAGCTTTCTTT
TRBJ1-1 | NA | NA | TRBV27 | CASSLAQGLNTEAFF | TGTGCCAGCAGTTTAGCACAGGGCTTGAACACTGAAGCTTTCTTT
TRBJ2-3 | many | NA | TRBV18 | CASSPLNRDGTQYF | TGTGCCAGCTCACCACTTAACCGGGACGGTACGCAGTATTTT
TRBJ2-7 | few | TRBD1 | TRBV4-1 | CASSPIPGQGRYEQYF | TGCGCCAGCAGCCCCATACCGGGACAGGGCCGCTACGAGCAGTACTTC
TRBJ2-2 | many | NA | TRBV7-8 | CASSLKVYTGELFF | TGTGCCAGCAGCTTAAAGGTTTACACCGGGGAGCTGTTTTTT
TRBJ2-7 | many | NA | TRBV5-1 | CASSLEGTYEQYF | TGCGCCAGCAGCTTGGAGGGAACCTACGAGCAGTACTTC
TRBJ1-2 | NA | TRBD1 | TRBV6-1 | CASSEARDRIFYGYTF | TGTGCCAGCAGTGAAGCGCGGGACAGGATATTCTATGGCTACACCTTC
TRBJ2-2 | NA | TRBD1 | TRBV9 | CASRQGSHTGELFF | TGTGCCTCTAGACAGGGGAGTCACACCGGGGAGCTGTTTTTT
TRBJ1-3 | many | TRBD1 | TRBV4-1 | CASSQQGDGNTIYF | TGCGCCAGCAGCCAACAGGGGGATGGAAACACCATATATTTT
TRBJ2-1 | many | NA | TRBV11-3 | CASSRGGRAYNEQFF | TGTGCCAGCAGCCGAGGAGGACGGGCCTACAATGAGCAGTTCTTC